A single sample gave rise to the 12 T cell receptor beta chains below, sequenced in a study of shared clonotypes between healthy human individuals. Naivety among CD8 cells was defined by CD45RO negativity and positive CCR7 selection, thereby excluding terminally differentiated effector memory CD45RA+ cells. Repertoires were generated with immunoSEQ multiplex PCR, while TCRdb's copy carries only in-frame clones and drops some. Among roughly 810,000 clones listed, 95% to 97% were seen once. Sequenced: naive CD8+ T cells sorted from blood. Every receptor here comes from a young man in good health.

The chain couples TRBV5-1 to TRBJ2-2; D possibly corresponds to TRBD2 (6 bases). Trimming cost V 0 bases and J 3 bases, with 18 bases left between them. The CDR3 totals 18 residues. Germline V CDR1 and CDR2: SGHRS, YFSETQ. The CDR3 protein is CASSLGALAESYTGELFF. The CDR3, as DNA: TGCGCCAGCAGCTTGGGGGCCTTAGCGGAGTCCTACACCGGGGAGCTGTTTTTT.

The V call is TRBV15, the J call TRBJ2-7; TRBD2 matches at 7 bases. Trimming cost V 1 base and J 3 bases; bases outside gene matches: 6. The CDR3 runs 15 residues. CDR1 and CDR2 from the germline V gene are LNHNV and YYDKDF (reference sequence). The CDR3 bases are TGTGCCACCAGCAGAGGTGCGGGGGTCCGCTACGAGCAGTACTTC. Translated: CATSRGAGVRYEQYF. Filled out from reference TRBV15 and TRBJ2-7, the complete variable domain reads DAMVIQNPRYQVTQFGKPVTLSCSQTLNHNVMYWYQQKSSQAPKLLFHYYDKDFNNEADTPDNFQSRRPNTSFCFLDIRSPGLGDTAMYLCATSRGAGVRYEQYFGPGTRLTVT.

This rearrangement joins TRBV5-6 to TRBJ2-1, with 9 bases identical to TRBD1. This CDR3 is 16 amino acids long. Germline V gene sequence: CDR1 SGHDT, CDR2 YYEEEE. The V and J ends lost 1 base and 5 bases, in that order; junction bases with no gene match: 7. The CDR3 spells CASSLLRDRVDNEQFF. CDR3 DNA sequence: TGTGCCAGCAGCTTGCTCCGGGACAGGGTGGACAATGAGCAGTTCTTC.

The chain carries TRBV13 and TRBJ2-2, with TRBD1 matching over 9 bases. CDR3 length: 18 amino acids. The trim removed 5 bases at V and 6 bases at J, leaving 16 bases unmatched. CDR1 is PRHDT, CDR2 FYEKMQ, per germline (reference sequence). This CDR3 reads CASSAGPGTGSWAGELFF. CDR3 nucleotides: TGTGCCAGCAGCGCGGGCCCCGGGACAGGGTCTTGGGCCGGGGAGCTGTTTTTT.

A single count supports this clone. Its ends do not fully match the called genes, so a read error is possible. This chain links TRBV5-4 with TRBJ2-7; TRBD2 is a possible D gene (6 bases). The CDR3 extends over 12 amino acids. CDR1 is SGHNT and CDR2 is YYREEE in the germline V gene (reference sequence). DNA of the CDR3: TGTGCCAGCAGCTTGGATAAGCGGGCCAAGCTCTTC. It translates to CASSLDKRAKLF. Complete variable domain (other parts from reference TRBV5-4 and TRBJ2-7): ETGVTQSPTHLIKTRGQQVTLRCSSQSGHNTVSWYQQALGQGPQFIFQYYREEENGRGNFPPRFSGLQFPNYSSELNVNALELDDSALYLCASSLDKRAKLFGPGTRLTVT.

V and J are TRBV7-9 and TRBJ1-1; the D gene is possibly TRBD1 (5 bases). Germline-derived CDR1 and CDR2 are SEHNR and FQNEAQ (reference sequence). The V gene lost 5 bases and the J gene lost 8 bases, with 15 bases spanning the gap. This CDR3 spans 13 amino acids. The CDR3 sequence: CASSDISGGEAFF. In nucleotides, the CDR3 is TGTGCCAGCAGCGACATTTCCGGGGGGGAAGCTTTCTTT.

The chain has TRBV15 and TRBJ2-1; no clear D. V lost 5 bases, J lost 2 bases, and 13 bases lay in between. Germline CDR1 reads LNHNV; CDR2 reads YYDKDF (reference sequence). CDR3 size: 15 residues. The CDR3 is CATSGPDTTYNEQFF. CDR3 coding DNA: TGTGCCACCAGCGGTCCAGACACAACCTACAATGAGCAGTTCTTC.

CDR3 protein: CSVDEDREPYEQYF. The CDR3 DNA sequence: TGCAGCGTTGACGAGGACAGGGAACCCTACGAGCAGTACTTC. This chain connects TRBV29-1 to TRBJ2-7, with 8 bases aligning to TRBD1. This CDR3 has 14 residues. J gave up 2 bases and V 3 bases, and 6 bases lay outside the gene matches. Germline V lookup: CDR1 SQVTM, CDR2 ANQGSEA.

This clone was found once. For the CDR3, the DNA is TGTGCCAGCAGCTTAGGCTCGGGCGACGAGCAGTACTTC. Amino acids: CASSLGSGDEQYF. The chain joins TRBV7-8 to TRBJ2-7; D remains ambiguous. V lost 1 base to trimming and J lost 5 bases, with 9 bases between them. The germline V gene has CDR1 SGHVS and CDR2 FQNEAQ. The CDR3 has 13 amino acids.

V and J are TRBV2 and TRBJ2-7, with D possibly matching TRBD2 (6 bases). This CDR3 contains 16 residues. V lost 1 base and J lost 3, with 16 bases in between. CDR1 SNHLY and CDR2 FYNNEI come from the germline V gene. The CDR3 reads CASSEVNLALNYEQYF. CDR3 DNA: TGTGCCAGCAGTGAAGTAAATCTAGCGCTGAACTACGAGCAGTACTTC.

The chain links TRBV7-9 to TRBJ2-1; 10 nucleotides align to TRBD2. V gave up 4 bases and J gave up 4 bases; unmatched junction bases: 7. CDR1 is SEHNR, CDR2 FQNEAQ, per germline (reference sequence). This CDR3 has 16 amino acids. The CDR3 DNA follows: TGTGCCAGCAGCTCGCGGACTAGCGGCCTATACAATGAGCAGTTCTTC. Its protein product is CASSSRTSGLYNEQFF.

This chain links TRBV7-6 with TRBJ2-6; 7 bases match TRBD2. CDR1 and CDR2 from the germline V gene are SGHVS and FNYEAQ. The CDR3 contains 20 residues. J gave up 0 bases and V 5 bases, and 16 bases lay outside the gene matches. CDR3 sequence reads: CASSREGGATFFSGANVLTF. The CDR3, as DNA: TGTGCCAGCAGCCGTGAGGGAGGGGCCACTTTTTTCTCTGGGGCCAACGTCCTGACTTTC.